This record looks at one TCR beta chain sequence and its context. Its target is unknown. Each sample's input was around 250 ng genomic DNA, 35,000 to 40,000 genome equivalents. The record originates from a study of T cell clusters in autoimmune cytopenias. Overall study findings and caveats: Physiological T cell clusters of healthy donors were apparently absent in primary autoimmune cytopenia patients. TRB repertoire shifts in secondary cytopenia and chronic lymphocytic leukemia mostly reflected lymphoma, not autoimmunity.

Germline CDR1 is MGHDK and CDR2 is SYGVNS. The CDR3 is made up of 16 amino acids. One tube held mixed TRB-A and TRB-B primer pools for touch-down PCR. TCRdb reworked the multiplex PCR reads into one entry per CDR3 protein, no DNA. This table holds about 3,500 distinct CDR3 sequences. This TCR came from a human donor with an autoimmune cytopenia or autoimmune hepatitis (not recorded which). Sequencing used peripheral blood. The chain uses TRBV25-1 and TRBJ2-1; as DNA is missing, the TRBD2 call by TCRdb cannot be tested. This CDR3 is CASSEFLAGRRLVQFF. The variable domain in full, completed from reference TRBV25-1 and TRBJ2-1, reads EADIYQTPRYLVIGTGKKITLECSQTMGHDKMYWYQQDPGMELHLIHYSYGVNSTEKGDLSSESTVSRIRTEHFPLTLESARPSHTSQYLCASSEFLAGRRLVQFFGPGTRLTVL.